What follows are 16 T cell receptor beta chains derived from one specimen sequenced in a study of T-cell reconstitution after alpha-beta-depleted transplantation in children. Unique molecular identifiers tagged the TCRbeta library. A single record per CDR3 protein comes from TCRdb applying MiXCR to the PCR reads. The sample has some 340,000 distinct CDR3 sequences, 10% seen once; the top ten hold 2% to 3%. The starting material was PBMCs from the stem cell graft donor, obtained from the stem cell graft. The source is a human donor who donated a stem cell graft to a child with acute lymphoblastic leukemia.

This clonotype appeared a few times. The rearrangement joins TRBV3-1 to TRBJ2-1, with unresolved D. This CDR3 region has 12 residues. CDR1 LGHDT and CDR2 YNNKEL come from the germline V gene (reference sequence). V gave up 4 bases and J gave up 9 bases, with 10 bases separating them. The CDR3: CASSLRVAEQFF. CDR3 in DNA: TGTGCCAGCAGCCTCCGGGTGGCTGAGCAGTTCTTC.

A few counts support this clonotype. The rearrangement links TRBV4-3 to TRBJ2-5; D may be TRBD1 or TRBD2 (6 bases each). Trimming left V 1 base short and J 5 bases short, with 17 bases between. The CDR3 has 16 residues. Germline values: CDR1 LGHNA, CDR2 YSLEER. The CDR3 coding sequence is TGCGCCAGCAGCCAAGTTAGGGGGAGTCGGGGGGAGACCCAGTACTTC. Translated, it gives CASSQVRGSRGETQYF.

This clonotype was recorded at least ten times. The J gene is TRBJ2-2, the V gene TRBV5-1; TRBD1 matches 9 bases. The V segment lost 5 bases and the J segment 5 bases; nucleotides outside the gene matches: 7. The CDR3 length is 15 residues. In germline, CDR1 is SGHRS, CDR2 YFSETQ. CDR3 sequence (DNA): TGCGCCAGCAGAATGGGGACAGGGAGGACCGGGGAGCTGTTTTTT. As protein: CASRMGTGRTGELFF.

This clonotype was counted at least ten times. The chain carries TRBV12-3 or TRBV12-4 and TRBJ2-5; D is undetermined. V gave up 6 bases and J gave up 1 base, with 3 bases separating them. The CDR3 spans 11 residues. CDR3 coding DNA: TGTGCCAGCAGCATCCAAGAGACCCAGTACTTC. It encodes CASSIQETQYF.

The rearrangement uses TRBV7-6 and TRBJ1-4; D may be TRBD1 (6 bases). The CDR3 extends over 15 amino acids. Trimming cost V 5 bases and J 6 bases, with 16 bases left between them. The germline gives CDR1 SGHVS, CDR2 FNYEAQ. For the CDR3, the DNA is TGTGCCAGCAGCCGCGGAGAGGGGGGCGATGAAAAACTGTTTTTT. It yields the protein CASSRGEGGDEKLFF.

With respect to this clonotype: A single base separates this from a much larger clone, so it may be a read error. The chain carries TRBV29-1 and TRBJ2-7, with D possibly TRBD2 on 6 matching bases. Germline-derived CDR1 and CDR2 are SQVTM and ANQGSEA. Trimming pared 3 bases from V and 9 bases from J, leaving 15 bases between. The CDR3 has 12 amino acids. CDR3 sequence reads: CSVDEGGTAQYF. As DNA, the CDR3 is TGCAGCGTTGACGAGGGCGGGACCGCGCAGTACTTC.

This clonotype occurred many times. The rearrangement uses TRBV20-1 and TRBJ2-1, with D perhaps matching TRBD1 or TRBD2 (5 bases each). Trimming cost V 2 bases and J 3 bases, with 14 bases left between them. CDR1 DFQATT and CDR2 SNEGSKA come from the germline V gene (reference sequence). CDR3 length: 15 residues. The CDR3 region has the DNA TGCAGTGCTAGACGGGCTATGGGGGACTACAATGAGCAGTTCTTC. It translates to CSARRAMGDYNEQFF.

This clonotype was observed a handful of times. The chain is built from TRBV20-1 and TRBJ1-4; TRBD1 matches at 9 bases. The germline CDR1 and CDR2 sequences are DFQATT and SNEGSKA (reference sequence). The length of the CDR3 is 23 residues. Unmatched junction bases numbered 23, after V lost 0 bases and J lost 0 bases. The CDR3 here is CSARDLRQGETRYERATNEKLFF. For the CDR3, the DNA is TGCAGTGCTAGAGATCTTAGACAGGGGGAGACCCGATACGAACGCGCAACTAATGAAAAACTGTTTTTT.

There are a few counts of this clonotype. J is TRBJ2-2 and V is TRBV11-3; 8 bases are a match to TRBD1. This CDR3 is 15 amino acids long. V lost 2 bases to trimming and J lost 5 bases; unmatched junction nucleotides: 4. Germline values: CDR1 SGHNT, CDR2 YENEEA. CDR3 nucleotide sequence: TGTGCCAGCAGCTTAAGGACAGGGAAAACCGGGGAGCTGTTTTTT. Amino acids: CASSLRTGKTGELFF.

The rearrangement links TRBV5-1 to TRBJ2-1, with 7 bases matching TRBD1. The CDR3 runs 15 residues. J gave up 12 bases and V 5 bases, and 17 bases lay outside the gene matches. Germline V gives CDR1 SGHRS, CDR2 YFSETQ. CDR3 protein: CASSFPGQNLDAQFF. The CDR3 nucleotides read TGCGCCAGCAGTTTTCCGGGACAGAATTTGGATGCGCAGTTCTTC.

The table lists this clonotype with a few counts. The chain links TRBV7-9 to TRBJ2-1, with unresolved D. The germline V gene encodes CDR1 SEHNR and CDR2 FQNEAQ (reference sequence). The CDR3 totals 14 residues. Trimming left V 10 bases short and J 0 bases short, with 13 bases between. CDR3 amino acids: CATIIRVSYNEQFF. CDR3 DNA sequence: TGTGCCACCATAATACGGGTCTCCTACAATGAGCAGTTCTTC.

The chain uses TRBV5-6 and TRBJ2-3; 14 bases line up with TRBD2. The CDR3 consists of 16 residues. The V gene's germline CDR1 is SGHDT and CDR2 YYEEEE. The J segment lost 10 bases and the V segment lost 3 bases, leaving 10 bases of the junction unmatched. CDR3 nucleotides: TGTGCCAGCAGCTGGGGGACTAGCGGGGGTCGAGGTCCGCAGTATTTT. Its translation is CASSWGTSGGRGPQYF.

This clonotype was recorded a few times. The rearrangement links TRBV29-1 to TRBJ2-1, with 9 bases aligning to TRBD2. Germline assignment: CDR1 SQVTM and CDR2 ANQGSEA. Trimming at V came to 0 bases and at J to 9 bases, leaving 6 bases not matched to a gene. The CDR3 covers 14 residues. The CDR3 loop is CSVEDKGSGSEQFF. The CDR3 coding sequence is TGCAGCGTTGAAGATAAAGGTAGCGGGAGTGAGCAGTTCTTC.

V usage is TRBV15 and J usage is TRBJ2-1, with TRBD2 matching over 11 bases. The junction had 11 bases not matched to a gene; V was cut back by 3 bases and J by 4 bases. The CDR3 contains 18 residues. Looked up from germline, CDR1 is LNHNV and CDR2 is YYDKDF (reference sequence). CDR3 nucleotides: TGTGCCACCAGCAGCCTAACGGTAACTAGCGGGAGTTACAATGAGCAGTTCTTC. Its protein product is CATSSLTVTSGSYNEQFF. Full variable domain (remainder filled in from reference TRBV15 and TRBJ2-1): DAMVIQNPRYQVTQFGKPVTLSCSQTLNHNVMYWYQQKSSQAPKLLFHYYDKDFNNEADTPDNFQSRRPNTSFCFLDIRSPGLGDTAMYLCATSSLTVTSGSYNEQFFGPGTRLTVL.

CDR3 coding DNA: TGCAGCGTTGTGGGGGGGCCGAGAGGGTCCTACAATGAGCAGTTCTTC. This translates into CSVVGGPRGSYNEQFF. The rearrangement joins TRBV29-1 to TRBJ2-1; tentatively, D is TRBD2 (7 bases). This CDR3 has 16 amino acids. Germline CDR1 SQVTM, CDR2 ANQGSEA. Deletions cut 4 bases from V and 1 base from J, with 17 bases between.

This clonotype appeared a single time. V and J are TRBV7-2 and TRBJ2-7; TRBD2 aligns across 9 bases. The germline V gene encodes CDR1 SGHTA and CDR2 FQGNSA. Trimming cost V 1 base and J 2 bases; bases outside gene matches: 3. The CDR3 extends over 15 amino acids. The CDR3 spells CASSLGGGVPYEQYF. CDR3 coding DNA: TGTGCCAGCAGCTTAGGCGGGGGGGTCCCCTACGAGCAGTACTTC.